This T cell receptor beta chain emerged from a study of T cells after yellow fever vaccination. The wider study: Fractions low in cell number were prepared with SMART-Seq v4 Ultra Low Input.

The CDR3 is 16 amino acids. CDR1 DFQATT and CDR2 SNEGSKA come from the germline V gene (reference sequence). On this clonotype itself: With a much larger clone just one base away, this may be a read error.

A process of 5'RACE template switching, which added a universal primer site and UMIs, was used to make TCR cDNA. TCRdb used MiXCR to reprocess the 5' RACE reads, holding one entry per CDR3 protein. The table shows a few hundred thousand distinct CDR3 sequences, with more than 8.5% occurring only once. Sequencing used PBMCs, obtained on the day of the first yellow fever vaccination. The TCR originated in a young man who received the YFV17D yellow fever vaccine. The chain employs TRBV20-1 and TRBJ1-6; D is unresolved. The CDR3 nucleotides read TGCAGTGCTAGAGATCTCGCGACCCCCTATTTTCCACCCCCCCACTTT. Translating it yields CSARDLATPYFPPPHF.